This TCR beta chain was identified during a study of patients and donors after allogeneic stem cell transplantation. TCRdb analysed the RT-PCR reads with MiXCR anew, one entry per CDR3 protein. The table records more than 150,000 distinct CDR3 sequences, 35% to 50% of them present only once. Input material: blood, either unsorted or a sorted T cell fraction (not recorded which). The receptor comes from a human donor who was either an allogeneic HSCT recipient or a stem cell or donor lymphocyte infusion donor (not recorded which). It is not recorded whose cells these are; they may come from a transplant donor.

The CDR3 loop is CASIASGGNYGYTF. The DNA of the CDR3 is TGTGCCAGCATCGCCTCGGGAGGAAACTATGGCTACACCTTC. The chain recombines TRBV12-3 or TRBV12-4 with TRBJ1-2; D gene uncertain. This CDR3 has 14 amino acids. Trimming left V 7 bases short and J 2 bases short, with 14 bases between.